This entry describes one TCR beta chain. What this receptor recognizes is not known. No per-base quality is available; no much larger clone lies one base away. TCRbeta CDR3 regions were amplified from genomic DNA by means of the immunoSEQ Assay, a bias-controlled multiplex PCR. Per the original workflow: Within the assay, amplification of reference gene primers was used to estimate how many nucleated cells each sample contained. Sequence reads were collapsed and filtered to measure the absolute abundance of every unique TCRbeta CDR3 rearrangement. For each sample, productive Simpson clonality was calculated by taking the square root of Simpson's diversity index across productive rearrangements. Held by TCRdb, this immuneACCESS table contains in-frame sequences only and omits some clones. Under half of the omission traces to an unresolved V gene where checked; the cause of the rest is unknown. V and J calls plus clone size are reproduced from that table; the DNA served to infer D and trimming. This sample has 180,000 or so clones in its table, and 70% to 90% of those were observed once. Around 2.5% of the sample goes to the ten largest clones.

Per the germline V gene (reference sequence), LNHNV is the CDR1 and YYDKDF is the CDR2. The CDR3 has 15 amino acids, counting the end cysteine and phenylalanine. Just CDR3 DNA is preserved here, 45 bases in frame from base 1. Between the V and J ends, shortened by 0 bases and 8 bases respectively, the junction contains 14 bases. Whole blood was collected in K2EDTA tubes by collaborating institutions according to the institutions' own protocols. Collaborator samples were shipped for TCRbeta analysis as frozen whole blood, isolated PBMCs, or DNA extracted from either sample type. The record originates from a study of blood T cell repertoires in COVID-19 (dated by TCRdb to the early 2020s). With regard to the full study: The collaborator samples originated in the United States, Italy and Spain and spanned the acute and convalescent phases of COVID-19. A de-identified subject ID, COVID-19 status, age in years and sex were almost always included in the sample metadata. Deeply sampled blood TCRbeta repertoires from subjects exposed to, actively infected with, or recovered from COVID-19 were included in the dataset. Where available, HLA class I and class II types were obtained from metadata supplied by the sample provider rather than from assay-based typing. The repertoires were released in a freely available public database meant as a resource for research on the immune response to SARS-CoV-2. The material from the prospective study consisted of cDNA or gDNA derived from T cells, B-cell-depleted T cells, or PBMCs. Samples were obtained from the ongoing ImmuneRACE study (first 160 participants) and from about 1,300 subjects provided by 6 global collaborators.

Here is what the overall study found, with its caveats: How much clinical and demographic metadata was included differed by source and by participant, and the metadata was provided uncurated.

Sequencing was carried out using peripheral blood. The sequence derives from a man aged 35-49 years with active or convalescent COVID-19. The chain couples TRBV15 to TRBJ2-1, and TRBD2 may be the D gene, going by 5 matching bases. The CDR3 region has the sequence CATSRDREGSDEQFF. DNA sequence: TGTGCCACCAGCAGAGATCGCGAGGGTTCCGATGAGCAGTTCTTC. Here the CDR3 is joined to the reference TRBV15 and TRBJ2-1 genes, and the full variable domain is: DAMVIQNPRYQVTQFGKPVTLSCSQTLNHNVMYWYQQKSSQAPKLLFHYYDKDFNNEADTPDNFQSRRPNTSFCFLDIRSPGLGDTAMYLCATSRDREGSDEQFFGPGTRLTVL.